This is a list of T cell receptor beta chains from one sample in a study of beta chain features in type 1 diabetes. Sequenced by immunoSEQ multiplex PCR; TCRdb stores in-frame clones only, minus some. There are about 620,000 clones in the sample; 15% occur only once, and about 0.093% lies in the top ten. The specimen was naive CD4+ T cells from blood. The receptors were sampled from a man aged 18 to 29 in good health. Both conserved end residues are part of each CDR3. D genes are given only for firm matches. Clone sizes are given selectively: once, few, many, or a class where the clone is expanded.

J: TRBJ1-2; V: TRBV29-1; D: -; size: -; DNA: TGCAGCGGTGCGACAGGAACTAACTATGGCTACACCTTC; CDR3: CSGATGTNYGYTF
J: TRBJ1-2; V: TRBV28; D: TRBD1; size: -; DNA: TGTGCCAGCAGCCCAGGGGGAGGCTATGGCTACACCTTC; CDR3: CASSPGGGYGYTF
J: TRBJ2-7; V: TRBV28; D: -; size: -; DNA: TGTGCCAGCAGTTCCCAGGGGCACGAGCAGTACTTC; CDR3: CASSSQGHEQYF
J: TRBJ1-3; V: TRBV19; D: TRBD1; size: few; DNA: TGTGCCAGCGGGACAGGAAGAAACACCATATATTTT; CDR3: CASGTGRNTIYF
J: TRBJ2-5; V: TRBV2; D: -; size: few; DNA: TGTGCCAGCATGGGGGTCGGGGAGACCCAGTACTTC; CDR3: CASMGVGETQYF
J: TRBJ2-7; V: TRBV28; D: TRBD1; size: -; DNA: TGTGCCAGCAGCTTATCCCCCGGGACAGGGGATTACGAGCAGTACTTC; CDR3: CASSLSPGTGDYEQYF
J: TRBJ2-1; V: TRBV7-6; D: TRBD2; size: -; DNA: TGTGCCAGCAGCTTAGAGACTAGCGGGTTTAATGAGCAGTTCTTC; CDR3: CASSLETSGFNEQFF
J: TRBJ2-1; V: TRBV7-9; D: -; size: -; DNA: TGTGCCAGCAGCTTAGTCAGGGCGGCGTCCTACAATGAGCAGTTCTTC; CDR3: CASSLVRAASYNEQFF
J: TRBJ1-5; V: TRBV30; D: -; size: few; DNA: TGTGCCGGAGGGGCCAATAATCAGCCCCAGCATTTT; CDR3: CAGGANNQPQHF
J: TRBJ1-5; V: TRBV25-1; D: -; size: few; DNA: TGTGCCAGCAGTGAAATGTTCCGGCAACTTTATAGCAATCAGCCCCAGCATTTT; CDR3: CASSEMFRQLYSNQPQHF
J: TRBJ2-5; V: TRBV7-3; D: -; size: -; DNA: TGTGCCAGCTCGTTTGGTGGATCGGAGACCCAGTACTTC; CDR3: CASSFGGSETQYF
J: TRBJ2-1; V: TRBV5-8; D: -; size: few; DNA: TGTGCCAGCAGCATTACCGGTGAGCAGTTCTTC; CDR3: CASSITGEQFF
J: TRBJ1-2; V: TRBV4-3; D: -; size: -; DNA: TGCGCCAGCAGCCCTCGAACAGCTAACTATGGCTACACCTTC; CDR3: CASSPRTANYGYTF
J: TRBJ2-1; V: TRBV5-1; D: -; size: -; DNA: TGCGCCAGCAGCTTGGGACAGTACTACAATGAGCAGTTCTTC; CDR3: CASSLGQYYNEQFF
J: TRBJ2-1; V: TRBV5-6; D: -; size: -; DNA: TGTGCCAGCAGCTGGCGGGACGGGAGCTTGCTGTTCTTC; CDR3: CASSWRDGSLLFF
J: TRBJ2-7; V: TRBV7-9; D: -; size: many; DNA: TGTGCCAGCAGCACCTCCTACGAGCAGTACTTC; CDR3: CASSTSYEQYF
J: TRBJ2-7; V: TRBV5-4; D: TRBD2; size: -; DNA: TGTGCCAGCAGCCTTAGCGGGAGGCGCTACGAGCAGTACTTC; CDR3: CASSLSGRRYEQYF
J: TRBJ2-5; V: TRBV28; D: -; size: -; DNA: TGTGCCAGCAGTTTGGGATTAGAAGAGACCCAGTACTTC; CDR3: CASSLGLEETQYF
J: TRBJ1-3; V: TRBV30; D: -; size: -; DNA: TGTGCCTGGAGTGGCGGGGCCAGCTCTGGAAACACCATATATTTT; CDR3: CAWSGGASSGNTIYF
J: TRBJ1-2; V: TRBV11-2; D: -; size: few; DNA: TGTGCCAGCAGCTTAGATAAGGGGGGCTACTATGGCTACACCTTC; CDR3: CASSLDKGGYYGYTF
J: TRBJ1-3; V: TRBV7-2; D: TRBD1; size: -; DNA: TGTGCCAGCAGCCCGGGACAGGGTCGCAACACCATATATTTT; CDR3: CASSPGQGRNTIYF
J: TRBJ2-2; V: TRBV29-1; D: -; size: -; DNA: TGCAGCGTGGAGGGGAGGGACAAACAGACCGGGGAGCTGTTTTTT; CDR3: CSVEGRDKQTGELFF
J: TRBJ1-4; V: TRBV5-1; D: -; size: -; DNA: TGCGCCAGCAGCGTGGCCCCGACGGGAGATGAAAAACTGTTTTTT; CDR3: CASSVAPTGDEKLFF
J: TRBJ2-2; V: TRBV7-9; D: -; size: few; DNA: TGTGCCAGCAGCCTGGGAGGGACAGGCGTCACCGGGGAGCTGTTTTTT; CDR3: CASSLGGTGVTGELFF
J: TRBJ2-3; V: TRBV18; D: -; size: few; DNA: TGTGCCAGCTCACCGCAGAGCACAGATACGCAGTATTTT; CDR3: CASSPQSTDTQYF
J: TRBJ2-1; V: TRBV10-3; D: TRBD2; size: few; DNA: TGTGCCATCAGCCATACTAGCGGGAGGGCCAATGAGCAGTTCTTC; CDR3: CAISHTSGRANEQFF
J: TRBJ2-4; V: TRBV18; D: TRBD1; size: few; DNA: TGTGCCAGCTCACCTCTCGGACAGGTGGGGAACATTCAGTACTTC; CDR3: CASSPLGQVGNIQYF
J: TRBJ2-7; V: TRBV7-2; D: -; size: -; DNA: TGTGCCAGCAGCGTTAGGCAGCTCTACGAGCAGTACTTC; CDR3: CASSVRQLYEQYF
J: TRBJ2-5; V: TRBV10-3; D: TRBD2; size: -; DNA: TGTGCCATAAGCGGGACTAGGGGGGGAGAGACCCAGTACTTC; CDR3: CAISGTRGGETQYF
J: TRBJ2-1; V: TRBV7-2; D: TRBD2; size: -; DNA: TGTGCCAGCAGCTTAGCCGGGACTAGCGGGAGGGCCAATGAGCAGTTCTTC; CDR3: CASSLAGTSGRANEQFF
J: TRBJ2-1; V: TRBV27; D: -; size: -; DNA: TGTGCCAGCAGTTCCCCACTCAGGGGAGGGAGGGCCCAAGGGCAGTTCTTC; CDR3: CASSSPLRGGRAQGQFF
J: TRBJ2-4; V: TRBV14; D: -; size: few; DNA: TGTGCCAGCAGCTCGGGCCTTCAAAACATTCAGTACTTC; CDR3: CASSSGLQNIQYF
J: TRBJ1-1; V: TRBV6-5; D: -; size: few; DNA: TGTGCCAGCAGTTACCGGAACACTGAAGCTTTCTTT; CDR3: CASSYRNTEAFF
J: TRBJ1-5; V: TRBV18; D: -; size: few; DNA: TGTGCCAGCTCACCAAACTATAGCAATCAGCCCCAGCATTTT; CDR3: CASSPNYSNQPQHF
J: TRBJ2-7; V: TRBV5-6; D: TRBD1; size: -; DNA: TGTGCCAGCAGCACAAGACAGGGGGACGAGCAGTACTTC; CDR3: CASSTRQGDEQYF
J: TRBJ1-5; V: TRBV18; D: -; size: few; DNA: TGTGCCAGCTCACCGCGTGAGATCCGCAATCAGCCCCAGCATTTT; CDR3: CASSPREIRNQPQHF
J: TRBJ1-6; V: TRBV6-5; D: TRBD1; size: -; DNA: TGTGCCAGCCGCACCCCGGGACAGGGGAAGTCACCCCTCCACTTT; CDR3: CASRTPGQGKSPLHF
J: TRBJ2-3; V: TRBV9; D: TRBD1; size: few; DNA: TGTGCCAGCAGCCTAGGACAGGGGAGGACAGATACGCAGTATTTT; CDR3: CASSLGQGRTDTQYF
J: TRBJ2-7; V: TRBV7-6; D: TRBD1; size: once; DNA: TGTGCCAGCAGCGAACAGGGGCTCGAGCAGTACTTC; CDR3: CASSEQGLEQYF
J: TRBJ2-1; V: TRBV5-8; D: TRBD1; size: -; DNA: TGTGCCAGCAGCTTGGGAATTATGCAACAGGGGGGCAATGAGCAGTTCTTC; CDR3: CASSLGIMQQGGNEQFF
J: TRBJ2-7; V: TRBV18; D: TRBD1; size: few; DNA: TGTGCCAGCTCACCCATTGCCGGGACAGGGGACGAGCAGTACTTC; CDR3: CASSPIAGTGDEQYF
J: TRBJ1-1; V: TRBV7-9; D: -; size: few; DNA: TGTGCCAGCAGCTTAGGAATCTTGGGACGGCTGCTGAACACTGAAGCTTTCTTT; CDR3: CASSLGILGRLLNTEAFF
J: TRBJ2-7; V: TRBV28; D: TRBD1; size: -; DNA: TGTGCCAGCAGTCCCTTCGGACAGGGCGCCTACGAGCAGTACTTC; CDR3: CASSPFGQGAYEQYF
J: TRBJ2-5; V: TRBV7-2; D: -; size: few; DNA: TGTGCCAGCAGCTTCGCGGGGCTACCGGAGACCCAGTACTTC; CDR3: CASSFAGLPETQYF
J: TRBJ2-1; V: TRBV5-1; D: TRBD2; size: -; DNA: TGCGCCAGCAGCTTCACGGGAGGAGACAATGAGCAGTTCTTC; CDR3: CASSFTGGDNEQFF